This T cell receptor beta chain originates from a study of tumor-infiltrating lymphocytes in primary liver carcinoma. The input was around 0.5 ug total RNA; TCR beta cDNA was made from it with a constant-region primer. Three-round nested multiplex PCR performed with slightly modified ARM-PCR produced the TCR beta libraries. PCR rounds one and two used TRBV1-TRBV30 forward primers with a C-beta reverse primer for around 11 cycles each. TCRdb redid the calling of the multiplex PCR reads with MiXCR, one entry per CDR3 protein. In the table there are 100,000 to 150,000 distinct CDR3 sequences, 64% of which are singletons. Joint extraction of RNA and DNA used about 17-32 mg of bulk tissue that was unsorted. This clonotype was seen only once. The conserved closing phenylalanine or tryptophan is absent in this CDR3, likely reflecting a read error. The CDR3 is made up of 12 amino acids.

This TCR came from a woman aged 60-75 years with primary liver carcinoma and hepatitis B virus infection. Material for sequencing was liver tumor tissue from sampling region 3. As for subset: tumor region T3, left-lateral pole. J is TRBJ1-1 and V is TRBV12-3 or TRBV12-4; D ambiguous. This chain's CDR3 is CASSNPNTEAFL. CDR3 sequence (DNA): TGTGCGAGCAGCAATCCTAACACTGAAGCTTTCCTT.